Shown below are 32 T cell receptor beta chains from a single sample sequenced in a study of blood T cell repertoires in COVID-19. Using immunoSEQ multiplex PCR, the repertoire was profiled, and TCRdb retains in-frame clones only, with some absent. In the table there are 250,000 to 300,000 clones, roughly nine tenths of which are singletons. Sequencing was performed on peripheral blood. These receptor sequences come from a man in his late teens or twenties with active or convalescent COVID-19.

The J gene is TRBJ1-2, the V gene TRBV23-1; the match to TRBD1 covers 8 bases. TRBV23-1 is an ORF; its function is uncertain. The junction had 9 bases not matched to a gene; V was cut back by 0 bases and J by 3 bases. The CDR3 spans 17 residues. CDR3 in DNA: TGCGCCAGCAGTCAATCAAGGCCAGGGGGCGAATACTATGGCTACACCTTC. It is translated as CASSQSRPGGEYYGYTF.

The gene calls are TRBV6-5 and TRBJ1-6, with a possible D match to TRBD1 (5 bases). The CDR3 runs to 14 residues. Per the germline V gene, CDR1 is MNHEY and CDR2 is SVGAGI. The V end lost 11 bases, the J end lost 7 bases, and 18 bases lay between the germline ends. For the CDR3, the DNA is TGTGCCGGATCCCGACAGACCGTAAATTCACCCCTCCACTTT. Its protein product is CAGSRQTVNSPLHF.

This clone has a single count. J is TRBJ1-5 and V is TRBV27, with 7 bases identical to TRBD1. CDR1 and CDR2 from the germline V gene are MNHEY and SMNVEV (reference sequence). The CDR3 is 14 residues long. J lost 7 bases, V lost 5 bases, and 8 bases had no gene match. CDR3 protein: CASSVGGLGQPQHF. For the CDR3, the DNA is TGTGCCAGCAGTGTAGGGGGCCTAGGCCAGCCCCAGCATTTT.

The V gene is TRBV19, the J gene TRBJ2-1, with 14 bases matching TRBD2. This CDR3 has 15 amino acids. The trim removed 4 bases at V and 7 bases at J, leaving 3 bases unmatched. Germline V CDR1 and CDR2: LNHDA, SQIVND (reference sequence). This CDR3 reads CASSTGLAGENEQFF. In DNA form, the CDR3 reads TGTGCCAGTAGTACGGGACTAGCGGGAGAAAATGAGCAGTTCTTC.

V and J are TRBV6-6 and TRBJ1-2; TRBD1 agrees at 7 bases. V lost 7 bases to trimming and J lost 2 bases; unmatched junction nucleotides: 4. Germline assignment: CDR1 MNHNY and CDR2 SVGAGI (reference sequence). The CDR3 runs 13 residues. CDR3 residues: CASTPTGNYGYTF. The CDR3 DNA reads TGTGCCAGCACGCCGACAGGGAACTATGGCTACACCTTC.

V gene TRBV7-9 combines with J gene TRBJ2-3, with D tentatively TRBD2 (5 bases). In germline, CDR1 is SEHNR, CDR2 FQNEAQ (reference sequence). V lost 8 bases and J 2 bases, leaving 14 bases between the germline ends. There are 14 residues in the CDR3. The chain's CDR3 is CASEPGYFTDTQYF. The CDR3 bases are TGTGCCAGCGAACCGGGGTATTTCACAGATACGCAGTATTTT.

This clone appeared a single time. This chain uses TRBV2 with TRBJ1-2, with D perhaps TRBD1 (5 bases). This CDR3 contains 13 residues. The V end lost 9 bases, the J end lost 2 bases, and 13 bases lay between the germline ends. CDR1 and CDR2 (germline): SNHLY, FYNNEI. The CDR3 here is CARDSGGNYGYTF. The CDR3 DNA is TGTGCCAGGGACTCGGGGGGGAACTATGGCTACACCTTC.

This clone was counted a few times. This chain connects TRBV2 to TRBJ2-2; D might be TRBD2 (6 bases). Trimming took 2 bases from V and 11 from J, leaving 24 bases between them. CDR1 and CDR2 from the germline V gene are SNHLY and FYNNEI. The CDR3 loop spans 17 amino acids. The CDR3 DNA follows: TGTGCCAGCAGTGAATTCTTTGCGGGGACCGTGGGGAGTGAGCTGTTTTTT. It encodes CASSEFFAGTVGSELFF.

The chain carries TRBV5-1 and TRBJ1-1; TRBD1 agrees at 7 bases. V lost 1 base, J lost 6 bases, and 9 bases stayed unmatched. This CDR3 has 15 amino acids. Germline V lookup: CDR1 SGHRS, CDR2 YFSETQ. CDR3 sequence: CASSLWGRGAPEAFF. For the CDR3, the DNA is TGCGCCAGCAGCTTGTGGGGCAGGGGGGCGCCTGAAGCTTTCTTT. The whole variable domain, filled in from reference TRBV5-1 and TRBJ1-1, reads KAGVTQTPRYLIKTRGQQVTLSCSPISGHRSVSWYQQTPGQGLQFLFEYFSETQRNKGNFPGRFSGRQFSNSRSEMNVSTLELGDSALYLCASSLWGRGAPEAFFGQGTRLTVV.

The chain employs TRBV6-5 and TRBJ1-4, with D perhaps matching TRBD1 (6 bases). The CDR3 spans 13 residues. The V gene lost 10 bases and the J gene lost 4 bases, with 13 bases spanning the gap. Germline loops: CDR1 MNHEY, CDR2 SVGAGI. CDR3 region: CATEGVLNEKLFF. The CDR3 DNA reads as TGTGCCACCGAGGGGGTACTTAATGAAAAACTGTTTTTT.

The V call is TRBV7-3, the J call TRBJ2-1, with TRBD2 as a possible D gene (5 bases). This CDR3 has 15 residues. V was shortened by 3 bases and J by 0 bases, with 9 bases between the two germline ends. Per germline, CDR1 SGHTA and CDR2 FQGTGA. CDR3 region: CASSLDLSSYNEQFF. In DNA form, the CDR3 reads TGTGCCAGCAGCTTGGACTTGAGCTCCTACAATGAGCAGTTCTTC.

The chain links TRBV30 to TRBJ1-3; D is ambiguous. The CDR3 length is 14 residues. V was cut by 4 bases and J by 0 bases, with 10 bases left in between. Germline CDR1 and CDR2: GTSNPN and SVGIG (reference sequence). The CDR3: CAWMVSNSGNTIYF. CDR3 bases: TGTGCCTGGATGGTGAGCAACTCTGGAAACACCATATATTTT.

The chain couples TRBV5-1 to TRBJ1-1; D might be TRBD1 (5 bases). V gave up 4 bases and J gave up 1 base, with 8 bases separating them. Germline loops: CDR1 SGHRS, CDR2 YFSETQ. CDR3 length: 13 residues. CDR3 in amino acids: CASSIGQNTEAFF. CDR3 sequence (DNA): TGCGCCAGCAGCATAGGACAGAACACTGAAGCTTTCTTT.

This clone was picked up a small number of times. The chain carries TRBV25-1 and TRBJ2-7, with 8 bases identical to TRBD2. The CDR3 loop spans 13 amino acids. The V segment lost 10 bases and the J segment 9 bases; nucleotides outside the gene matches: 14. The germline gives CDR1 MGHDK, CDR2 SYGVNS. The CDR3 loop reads CATALAGSGGQYF. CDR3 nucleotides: TGTGCCACCGCGCTAGCGGGTTCAGGTGGGCAGTACTTC.

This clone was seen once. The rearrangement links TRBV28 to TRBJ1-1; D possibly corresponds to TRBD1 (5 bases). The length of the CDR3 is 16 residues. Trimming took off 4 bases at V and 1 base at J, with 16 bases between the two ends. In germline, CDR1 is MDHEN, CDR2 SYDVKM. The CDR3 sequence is CASSSQGLPANTEAFF. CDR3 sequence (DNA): TGTGCCAGCAGTTCGCAGGGCCTTCCAGCGAACACTGAAGCTTTCTTT. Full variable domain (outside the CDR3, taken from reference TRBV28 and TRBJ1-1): DVKVTQSSRYLVKRTGEKVFLECVQDMDHENMFWYRQDPGLGLRLIYFSYDVKMKEKGDIPEGYSVSREKKERFSLILESASTNQTSMYLCASSSQGLPANTEAFFGQGTRLTVV.

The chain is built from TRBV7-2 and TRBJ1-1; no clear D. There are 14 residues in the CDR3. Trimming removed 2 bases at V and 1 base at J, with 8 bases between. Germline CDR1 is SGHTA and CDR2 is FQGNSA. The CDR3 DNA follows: TGTGCCAGCAGCTTAAAAGCGGGGAACACTGAAGCTTTCTTT. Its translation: CASSLKAGNTEAFF.

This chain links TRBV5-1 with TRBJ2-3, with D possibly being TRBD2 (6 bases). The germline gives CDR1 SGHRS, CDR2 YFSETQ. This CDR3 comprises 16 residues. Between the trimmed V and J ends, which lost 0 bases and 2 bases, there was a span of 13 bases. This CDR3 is CASSLVSGSYTDTQYF. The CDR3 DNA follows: TGCGCCAGCAGCTTGGTGAGCGGGTCTTACACAGATACGCAGTATTTT.

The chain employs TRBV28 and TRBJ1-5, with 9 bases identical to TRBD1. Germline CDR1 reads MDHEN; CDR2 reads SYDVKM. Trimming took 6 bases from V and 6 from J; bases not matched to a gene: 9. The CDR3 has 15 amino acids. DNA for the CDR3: TGTGCCAGCAGGCCACAGGGGGCGCAAAGTCAGCCCCAGCATTTT. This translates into CASRPQGAQSQPQHF.

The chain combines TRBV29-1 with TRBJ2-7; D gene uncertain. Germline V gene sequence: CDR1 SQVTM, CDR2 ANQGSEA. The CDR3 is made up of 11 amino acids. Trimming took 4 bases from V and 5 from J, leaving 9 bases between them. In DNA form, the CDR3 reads TGCAGCGTTGCCAGTCTGCACGAGCAGTACTTC. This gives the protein CSVASLHEQYF.

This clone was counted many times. The CDR3 here is CASRSFTGTNEKLFF. CDR3 nucleotide sequence: TGTGCCAGCAGAAGTTTCACCGGAACTAATGAAAAACTGTTTTTT. This rearrangement joins TRBV6-5 to TRBJ1-4; D is unclear. Trimming shortened V by 6 bases and J by 1 base, and 12 bases separated the two germline ends. CDR3 length: 15 amino acids. Germline V CDR1 and CDR2: MNHEY, SVGAGI.

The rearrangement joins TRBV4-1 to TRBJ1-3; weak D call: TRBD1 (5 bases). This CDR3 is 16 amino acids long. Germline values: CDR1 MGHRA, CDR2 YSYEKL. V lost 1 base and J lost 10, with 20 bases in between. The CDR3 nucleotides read TGCGCCAGCAGCCAAGGGGCACAGGCCCCCCGAAGGACCATATATTTT. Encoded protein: CASSQGAQAPRRTIYF.

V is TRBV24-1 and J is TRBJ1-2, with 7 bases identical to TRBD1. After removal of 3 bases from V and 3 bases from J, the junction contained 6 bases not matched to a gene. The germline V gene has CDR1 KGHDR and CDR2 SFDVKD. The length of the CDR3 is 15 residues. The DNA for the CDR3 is TGTGCCACCAGTGATCCCGACAGGGAGTACTATGGCTACACCTTC. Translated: CATSDPDREYYGYTF.

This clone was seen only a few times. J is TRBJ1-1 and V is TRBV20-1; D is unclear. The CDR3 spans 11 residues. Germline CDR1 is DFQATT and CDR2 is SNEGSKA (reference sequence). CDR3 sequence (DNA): TGCAGGCTGGCTCGGAGCACTGAAGCTTTCTTT. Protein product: CRLARSTEAFF.

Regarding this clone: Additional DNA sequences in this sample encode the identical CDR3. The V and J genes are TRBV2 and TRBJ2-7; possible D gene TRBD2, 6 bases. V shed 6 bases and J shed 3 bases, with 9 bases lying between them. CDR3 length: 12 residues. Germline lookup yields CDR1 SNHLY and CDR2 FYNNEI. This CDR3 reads CASREGSYEQYF. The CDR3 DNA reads TGTGCCAGCAGGGAGGGTAGCTACGAGCAGTACTTC.

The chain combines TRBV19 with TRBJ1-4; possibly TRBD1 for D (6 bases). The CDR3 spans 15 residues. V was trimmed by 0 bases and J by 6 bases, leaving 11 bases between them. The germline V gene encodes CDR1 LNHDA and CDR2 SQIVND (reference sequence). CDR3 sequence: CASSIDGTRDEKLFF. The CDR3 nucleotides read TGTGCCAGTAGTATAGACGGGACACGGGATGAAAAACTGTTTTTT.

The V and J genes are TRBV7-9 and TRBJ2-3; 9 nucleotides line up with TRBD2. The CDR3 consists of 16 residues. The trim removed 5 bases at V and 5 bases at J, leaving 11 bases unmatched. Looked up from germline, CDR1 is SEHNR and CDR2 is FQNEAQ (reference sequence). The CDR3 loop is CASSGQISGGLDTQYF. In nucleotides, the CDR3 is TGTGCCAGCAGCGGCCAAATTAGCGGGGGTTTAGATACGCAGTATTTT.

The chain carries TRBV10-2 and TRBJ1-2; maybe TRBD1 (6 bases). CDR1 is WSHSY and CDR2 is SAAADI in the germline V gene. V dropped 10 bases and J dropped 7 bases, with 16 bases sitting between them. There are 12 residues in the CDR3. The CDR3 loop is CATGQFLGGYTF. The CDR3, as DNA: TGCGCCACTGGACAGTTCTTAGGTGGCTACACCTTC.

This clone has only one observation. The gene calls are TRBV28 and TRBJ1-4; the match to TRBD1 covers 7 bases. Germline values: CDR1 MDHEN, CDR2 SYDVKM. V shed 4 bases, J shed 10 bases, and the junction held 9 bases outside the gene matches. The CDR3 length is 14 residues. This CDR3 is CASSSEGQLRKLFF. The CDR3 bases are TGTGCCAGCAGTTCAGAGGGACAGCTTAGAAAACTGTTTTTT.

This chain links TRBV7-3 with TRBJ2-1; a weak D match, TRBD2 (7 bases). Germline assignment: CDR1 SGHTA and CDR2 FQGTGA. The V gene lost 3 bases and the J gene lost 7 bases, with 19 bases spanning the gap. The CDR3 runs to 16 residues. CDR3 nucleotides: TGTGCCAGCAGCTTGTTTTCGGGGGGCCGAGGGAATGAGCAGTTCTTC. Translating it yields CASSLFSGGRGNEQFF.

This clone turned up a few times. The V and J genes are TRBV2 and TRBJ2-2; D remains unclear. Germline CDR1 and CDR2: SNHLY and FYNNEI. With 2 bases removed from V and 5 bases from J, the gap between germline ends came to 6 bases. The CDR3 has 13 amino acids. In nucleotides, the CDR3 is TGTGCCAGCAGTGAATCGTCTACCGGGGAGCTGTTTTTT. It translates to CASSESSTGELFF.

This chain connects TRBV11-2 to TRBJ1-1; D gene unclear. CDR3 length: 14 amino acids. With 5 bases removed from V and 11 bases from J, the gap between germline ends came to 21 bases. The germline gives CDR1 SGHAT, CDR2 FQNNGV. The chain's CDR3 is CASSDYRFDTRAFF. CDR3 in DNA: TGTGCCAGCAGCGACTACCGGTTCGATACCAGGGCTTTCTTT.

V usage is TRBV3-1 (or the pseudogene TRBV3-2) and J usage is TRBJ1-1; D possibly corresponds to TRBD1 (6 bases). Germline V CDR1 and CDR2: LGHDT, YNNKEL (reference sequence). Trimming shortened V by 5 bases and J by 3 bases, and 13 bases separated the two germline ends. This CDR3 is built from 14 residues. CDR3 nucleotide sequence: TGTGCCAGCAGCGGGGAACAGGGATACACTGAAGCTTTCTTT. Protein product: CASSGEQGYTEAFF.